This T cell receptor beta chain originates from a study of metastatic and nonmetastatic thyroid tumors (dated by TCRdb to the early 2020s). Study-level background: Repertoires from peripheral blood and from tumor or nodule tissue samples of malignant and benign thyroid patients were compared.

No patient had received any treatment before thyroid surgery. Using T-cell receptor beta sequencing, the researchers looked back retrospectively at clinical samples from patients, gathered between the early 2010s and the late 2010s. What the study reported, not specific to this receptor: In both blood and tumor samples, TCR beta diversity was reported to be significantly higher in malignant tumors than in benign nodules.

The CDR3, from cysteine to phenylalanine, totals 15 residues. Kept here is only the CDR3 DNA, which spans 45 bases and is read in frame from base 1. Trimming takes 0 bases from V and 0 bases from J, and the germline ends sit 9 bases apart. CDR1 LNHNV and CDR2 YYDKDF are derived from the germline V gene (reference sequence). The library was made by PCR. Instrument used: Illumina HiSeq 4000. High-throughput sequencing was used to profile the CDR3 region of the TCR beta-chain in every patient. For the original study's pipeline: Drawing on CDR3 differences between clinicopathological groups, the researchers built a classifier meant to tell apart patients with distant-metastatic papillary thyroid cancer. The Shannon index was used to measure repertoire diversity, and the Morisita-Horn index was used to measure how similar tumor and blood repertoires were. Clones were called with MiXCR by TCRdb after fastp trimmed the public reads at Q25, and only in-frame beta chains were retained. The V and J calls here are based on TCRdb, not the publication. This sample lists about 20,000 clones; about a sixth were detected once. The top ten hold 10% of the sample.

This clone was recorded many times. It lacks a known antigen. No base quality information exists; no much larger clone differs at one position. Rearrangement joined TRBV15 to TRBJ2-7; the D segment cannot be called with confidence. Sequences were obtained from tumor tissue. This TCR came from a female donor with papillary thyroid cancer or a benign thyroid nodule (not recorded which). Some clones in this sample may be carry-over from other donors' samples. The CDR3 here reads CATSRDGGSSYEQYF. The nucleotides read TGTGCCACCAGCAGAGATGGTGGCAGCTCCTACGAGCAGTACTTC. Beyond the CDR3, the reference TRBV15 and TRBJ2-7 genes provide the residues; the full variable domain reads: DAMVIQNPRYQVTQFGKPVTLSCSQTLNHNVMYWYQQKSSQAPKLLFHYYDKDFNNEADTPDNFQSRRPNTSFCFLDIRSPGLGDTAMYLCATSRDGGSSYEQYFGPGTRLTVT.